Shown below are 2 T cell receptor beta chains from a single sample sequenced in a study of T cells in localized non-small cell lung cancer. TCRdb keeps only in-frame clones here, not all; method: immunoSEQ multiplex PCR. Of under 75,000 clones in the sample, less than 90% were seen once. The material was peripheral blood, obtained before any cancer treatment. These receptors all come from a male donor aged 60 or older with stage III squamous cell lung carcinoma.

This rearrangement joins TRBV5-1 to TRBJ1-1; D may be TRBD1 (6 bases). This CDR3 has 14 amino acids. V shed 4 bases and J shed 7 bases, with 17 bases lying between them. Germline-derived CDR1 and CDR2 are SGHRS and YFSETQ. The DNA for the CDR3 is TGCGCCAGCAGCCCAAGGACAGCGGGAGGTGAAGCTTTCTTT. It specifies CASSPRTAGGEAFF.

This clone turned up a few times. The chain combines TRBV30 with TRBJ1-5, with 7 bases that match TRBD1. The germline V gene has CDR1 GTSNPN and CDR2 SVGIG (reference sequence). There are 14 residues in the CDR3. V was pared by 0 bases and J by 5 bases, with 4 bases of the junction left unmatched. Here the CDR3 DNA reads TGTGCCTGGAGTGTAGGAGGGGGCTATCAGCCCCAGCATTTT. This translates into CAWSVGGGYQPQHF.